The 19 T cell receptor beta chains below all came from one sample that was sequenced in a study of blood T cell repertoires in COVID-19. Repertoires were generated with immunoSEQ multiplex PCR, while TCRdb's copy carries only in-frame clones and drops some. The data contain approximately 100,000 clones, about 85% of them seen just once; the ten biggest clones take up around 4.5%. The specimen sequenced was peripheral blood. The receptors come from a man between 60 and 75 years old with acute or convalescent COVID-19.

The rearrangement uses TRBV28 and TRBJ2-7, with TRBD2 matching 8 bases. The germline V gene has CDR1 MDHEN and CDR2 SYDVKM. V gave up 3 bases and J gave up 2 bases; unmatched junction bases: 6. The length of the CDR3 is 15 residues. The CDR3 DNA is TGTGCCAGCAGTTTGGTAGCGGGGCCTACCTACGAGCAGTACTTC. This translates into CASSLVAGPTYEQYF.

The V call is TRBV19, the J call TRBJ1-5; TRBD1 matches 7 bases. V was clipped by 4 bases and J by 5 bases; unmatched bases: 5. This CDR3 is built from 14 residues. Germline values: CDR1 LNHDA, CDR2 SQIVND (reference sequence). CDR3 residues: CASSTGTEYQPQHF. Here the CDR3 DNA reads TGTGCCAGTAGTACCGGGACAGAGTATCAGCCCCAGCATTTT.

This chain uses TRBV4-1 with TRBJ1-1; 11 bases align to TRBD1. From germline, CDR1 is MGHRA and CDR2 YSYEKL. The junction had 3 bases not matched to a gene; V was cut back by 1 base and J by 5 bases. The CDR3 has 15 residues. DNA of the CDR3: TGCGCCAGCAGCCAAGGAGGGACAGGGGGGACTGAAGCTTTCTTT. Translation gives CASSQGGTGGTEAFF.

This chain connects TRBV24-1 to TRBJ2-1, with 10 bases fitting TRBD2. V lost 3 bases and J lost 1; bases outside the gene matches: 8. The CDR3 runs to 18 residues. CDR1 KGHDR and CDR2 SFDVKD come from the germline V gene. As DNA, the CDR3 is TGTGCCACCAGTGATCCCCGATGGACTAGCGGATCCTACAATGAGCAGTTCTTC. It encodes CATSDPRWTSGSYNEQFF.

The J gene is TRBJ1-4, the V gene TRBV4-1, with TRBD1 matching over 9 bases. Unmatched junction bases numbered 7, after V lost 3 bases and J lost 8 bases. Germline-derived CDR1 and CDR2 are MGHRA and YSYEKL. This CDR3 has 15 amino acids. The CDR3 DNA is TGCGCCAGCAGCCAGCTGGGACAGGGTAGAGAAAAACTGTTTTTT. The encoded protein is CASSQLGQGREKLFF.

V usage is TRBV28 and J usage is TRBJ2-2, with 9 bases identical to TRBD1. V dropped 5 bases and J dropped 6; count of bases not matched to a gene: 7. The CDR3 loop spans 15 amino acids. In germline, CDR1 is MDHEN, CDR2 SYDVKM. The DNA of the CDR3 is TGTGCCAGCAGTGACACAGGGGGCAGGGCCGGGGAGCTGTTTTTT. The encoded protein is CASSDTGGRAGELFF.

V and J are TRBV23-1 and TRBJ2-3, with TRBD2 identical over 12 bases. TRBV23-1 is an open reading frame whose function is uncertain. V lost 6 bases and J lost 2; bases outside the gene matches: 12. There are 18 residues in the CDR3. The CDR3 protein is CASSLAFRTSGITDTQYF. The CDR3 DNA follows: TGCGCCAGCAGCCTCGCCTTCCGGACTAGCGGGATCACAGATACGCAGTATTTT.

The rearrangement links TRBV24-1 to TRBJ2-5; 9 nucleotides agree with TRBD2. CDR3 length: 15 amino acids. The V segment lost 3 bases and the J segment 1 base; nucleotides outside the gene matches: 2. From germline, CDR1 is KGHDR and CDR2 SFDVKD. Here the CDR3 reads CATSDGAGGQETQYF. CDR3 DNA sequence: TGTGCCACCAGTGATGGAGCGGGGGGCCAAGAGACCCAGTACTTC.

The chain is built from TRBV27 and TRBJ2-2; possible D gene TRBD1, 6 bases. Looked up from germline, CDR1 is MNHEY and CDR2 is SMNVEV (reference sequence). Trimming took off 5 bases at V and 5 bases at J, with 21 bases between the two ends. This CDR3 is 17 amino acids long. The CDR3 sequence is CASSRRPGTLETGELFF. The CDR3 nucleotides are TGTGCCAGCAGTCGACGCCCCGGGACACTAGAAACCGGGGAGCTGTTTTTT.

V usage is TRBV23-1 and J usage is TRBJ1-5; 12 bases agree with TRBD1. TRBV23-1 is an ORF; its function is uncertain. The CDR3 length is 20 residues. The V and J ends lost 4 bases and 0 bases, in that order; junction bases with no gene match: 13. This CDR3 is CASSLFGTGGGGCSNQPQHF. For the CDR3, the DNA is TGCGCCAGCAGTCTATTCGGGACAGGGGGCGGAGGGTGTAGCAATCAGCCCCAGCATTTT.

The chain is built from TRBV7-9 and TRBJ2-2; D is possibly TRBD2 (5 bases). V was clipped by 7 bases and J by 6 bases, with 15 bases between them. This CDR3 is built from 14 residues. Germline CDR1 reads SEHNR; CDR2 reads FQNEAQ (reference sequence). The CDR3 is CASTVVGVSGELFF. As DNA, the CDR3 is TGTGCCAGCACCGTCGTCGGGGTATCCGGGGAGCTGTTTTTT.

The rearrangement uses TRBV18 and TRBJ2-2, with 9 bases matching TRBD2. V lost 3 bases to trimming and J lost 7 bases; unmatched junction nucleotides: 9. Per germline, CDR1 KGHSH and CDR2 LQKENI. This CDR3 region has 16 residues. CDR3 loop: CASSPLVAGALGELFF. CDR3 sequence (DNA): TGTGCCAGCTCACCGTTGGTAGCGGGAGCACTCGGGGAGCTGTTTTTT.

The chain has TRBV7-9 and TRBJ2-1; 8 bases fit TRBD1. This CDR3 has 15 amino acids. V gave up 2 bases and J gave up 1 base; unmatched junction bases: 1. The germline V gene has CDR1 SEHNR and CDR2 FQNEAQ (reference sequence). The CDR3, as DNA: TGTGCCAGCAGCTTAACAGGGGGGTCCTACAATGAGCAGTTCTTC. This translates into CASSLTGGSYNEQFF.

The gene calls are TRBV7-9 and TRBJ1-1; unclear D gene. There are 17 residues in the CDR3. V dropped 5 bases and J dropped 4 bases, with 23 bases sitting between them. In germline, CDR1 is SEHNR, CDR2 FQNEAQ (reference sequence). For the CDR3, the DNA is TGTGCCAGCAGCCCATGGGTGACTCAAAAGAAAGGCACTGAAGCTTTCTTT. This sequence encodes CASSPWVTQKKGTEAFF.

V usage is TRBV28 and J usage is TRBJ2-3, with D unresolved. V was trimmed by 8 bases and J by 0 bases, leaving 9 bases between them. From germline, CDR1 is MDHEN and CDR2 SYDVKM. CDR3 size: 13 residues. CDR3 amino acids: CASETASTDTQYF. The CDR3 region has the DNA TGTGCCAGCGAGACTGCTAGCACAGATACGCAGTATTTT. Together with reference TRBV28 and TRBJ2-3, the CDR3 gives the full variable domain: DVKVTQSSRYLVKRTGEKVFLECVQDMDHENMFWYRQDPGLGLRLIYFSYDVKMKEKGDIPEGYSVSREKKERFSLILESASTNQTSMYLCASETASTDTQYFGPGTRLTVL.

The sample holds a few counts of this clone. The V gene is TRBV28, the J gene TRBJ2-7, with a weak D call TRBD2 (5 bases). Germline V gives CDR1 MDHEN, CDR2 SYDVKM. The CDR3 totals 13 residues. Deletions cut 3 bases from V and 0 bases from J, with 6 bases between. CDR3 amino acids: CASSFSDSYEQYF. The CDR3 DNA sequence: TGTGCCAGCAGTTTTAGCGACTCCTACGAGCAGTACTTC.

CDR3 nucleotide sequence: TGTGCCACCAGGGGACAGGGGAGACTTGGTGAAAAACTGTTTTTT. Amino acid sequence: CATRGQGRLGEKLFF. This chain uses TRBV10-3 with TRBJ1-4; 10 bases are a match to TRBD1. From germline, CDR1 is ENHRY and CDR2 SYGVKD. This CDR3 has 15 residues. With 10 bases clipped from V and 7 bases from J, the junction kept 12 bases outside the gene matches.

This clone has just one count. The rearrangement links TRBV7-2 to TRBJ2-3; 7 bases fit TRBD1. Trimming at V came to 4 bases and at J to 4 bases, leaving 8 bases not matched to a gene. The germline CDR1 and CDR2 sequences are SGHTA and FQGNSA. The CDR3 has 15 amino acids. The CDR3 nucleotides read TGTGCCAGCAGCTCAGTCCCCCAGGGGGCAGATACGCAGTATTTT. Translating gives CASSSVPQGADTQYF. The full variable domain, completed using reference TRBV7-2 and TRBJ2-3, is GAGVSQSPSNKVTEKGKDVELRCDPISGHTALYWYRQSLGQGLEFLIYFQGNSAPDKSGLPSDRFSAERTGGSVSTLTIQRTQQEDSAVYLCASSSVPQGADTQYFGPGTRLTVL.

The rearrangement joins TRBV7-2 to TRBJ2-4; D is possibly TRBD2 (6 bases). The CDR3 loop spans 15 amino acids. Germline CDR1 and CDR2: SGHTA and FQGNSA. V lost 2 bases, J lost 6 bases, and 14 bases lay in between. CDR3 region: CASSLRGQGLNIQYF. Here the CDR3 DNA reads TGTGCCAGCAGCTTACGAGGGCAGGGACTAAACATTCAGTACTTC.